These 28 T cell receptor beta chains were all obtained from the same sample, sequenced in a study of post-analysis software for immune sequencing data (dated by TCRdb to between 2015 and 2016). The full study reports these points: Patients showed significantly higher frequencies than controls for several TRBV segments, among them TRBV5-6, TRBV5-1 and TRBV20-1.

Their recognized antigens are unknown. Library construction relied on PCR. The data were produced on an Illumina HiSeq 2500. To reduce PCR and sequencing biases, unique molecular identifiers were incorporated into the TCR beta cDNA libraries. The raw public data were reprocessed by TCRdb itself: fastp quality trimming at Q25, MiXCR clonotype calling, in-frame beta chains only. A single entry per CDR3 protein holds the most common genes and DNA from its merged rows. In all, the sample holds hundreds of thousands of distinct CDR3 sequences, and over 45% of those were seen once. The top ten hold about 10% of the sample. The sequenced material came from blood. These receptors were obtained from a girl aged 2 to 9 with multiple sclerosis.

The chain employs TRBV7-9 and TRBJ2-1; D assignment may be TRBD1 or TRBD2 (5 bases each). The V end lost 5 bases, the J end lost 4 bases, and 9 bases lay between the germline ends. Germline CDR1 reads SEHNR; CDR2 reads FQNEAQ (reference sequence). The CDR3 is 13 amino acids. The CDR3 region has the DNA TGTGCCAGCAGCACCTGGGGGTACAATGAGCAGTTCTTC. This translates into CASSTWGYNEQFF.

V gene TRBV2 combines with J gene TRBJ2-1, with D perhaps matching TRBD2 (6 bases). V lost 4 bases and J 6 bases, leaving 13 bases between the germline ends. Germline CDR1 and CDR2: SNHLY and FYNNEI. CDR3 length: 14 residues. The CDR3 region has the DNA TGTGCCAGCAGTGCGGAGGGGAGCTCCAATGAGCAGTTCTTC. It codes for CASSAEGSSNEQFF.

The chain employs TRBV20-1 and TRBJ2-3, with D perhaps assigned TRBD1 or TRBD2 (6 bases each). The CDR3 spans 15 residues. CDR1 is DFQATT, CDR2 SNEGSKA, per germline (reference sequence). Between the trimmed V and J ends, which lost 6 bases and 4 bases, there was a span of 20 bases. The CDR3 here is CSASPLGGRADTQYF. The CDR3 bases are TGCAGTGCGTCGCCCCTGGGGGGCCGGGCAGATACGCAGTATTTT.

This clonotype has only a few counts. The chain links TRBV25-1 to TRBJ1-2; 9 bases are shared with TRBD1. The CDR3 contains 14 residues. Looked up from germline, CDR1 is MGHDK and CDR2 is SYGVNS. Losses at the gene ends were 6 bases for V and 2 bases for J; bases not matched to a gene: 4. In nucleotides, the CDR3 is TGTGCCAGCAGCGAAGGACAGGGGAACTATGGCTACACCTTC. It is translated as CASSEGQGNYGYTF.

The chain uses TRBV10-1 and TRBJ2-7, with TRBD2 matching over 9 bases. Germline V lookup: CDR1 WNHNN, CDR2 SYGVQD (reference sequence). V shed 8 bases and J 1 base; nucleotides not matched to a gene: 9. The CDR3 sequence is 15 residues long. CDR3 in DNA: TGCGCCAGCTGGAGACGCGGGAGGGAATCCTACGAGCAGTACTTC. Its translation is CASWRRGRESYEQYF.

This clonotype has only a few counts. The CDR3 nucleotides are TGTGCCAGCTCACCGTCCGGGAGGGCCAGCGAGCAGTACTTC. Its translation: CASSPSGRASEQYF. This chain links TRBV18 with TRBJ2-7; TRBD2 aligns across 8 bases. The CDR3 runs 14 residues. With 3 bases clipped from V and 6 bases from J, the junction kept 7 bases outside the gene matches. CDR1 is KGHSH and CDR2 is LQKENI in the germline V gene.

A few counts support this clonotype. V gene TRBV4-1 combines with J gene TRBJ2-5; weak D call: TRBD1 (5 bases). V dropped 6 bases and J dropped 2 bases, with 13 bases sitting between them. Germline CDR1 is MGHRA and CDR2 is YSYEKL. CDR3 length: 14 residues. The CDR3 DNA follows: TGCGCCAGCAGTCAGGGTCACGGGCAAGAGACCCAGTACTTC. Translating it yields CASSQGHGQETQYF.

The chain couples TRBV5-1 to TRBJ2-5; TRBD2 is a possible D gene (5 bases). CDR1 SGHRS and CDR2 YFSETQ come from the germline V gene. Deletions cut 0 bases from V and 4 bases from J, with 13 bases between. There are 15 residues in the CDR3. This CDR3 reads CASSLVADLAETQYF. Written as DNA, the CDR3 is TGCGCCAGCAGCTTGGTGGCGGACCTAGCAGAGACCCAGTACTTC.

This clonotype appeared once. The rearrangement uses TRBV7-9 and TRBJ2-7, with D perhaps matching TRBD1 or TRBD2 (6 bases each). V gave up 2 bases and J gave up 0 bases, with 17 bases separating them. CDR1 is SEHNR, CDR2 FQNEAQ, per germline (reference sequence). The length of the CDR3 is 17 residues. CDR3 protein: CASSLSGAVGGSYEQYF. The CDR3 DNA follows: TGTGCCAGCAGCTTATCGGGGGCAGTGGGGGGCTCCTACGAGCAGTACTTC.

This chain uses TRBV6-1 with TRBJ1-2, with TRBD1 matching over 8 bases. The germline gives CDR1 MNHNS, CDR2 SASEGT. The V segment lost 5 bases and the J segment 4 bases; nucleotides outside the gene matches: 15. The CDR3 sequence is 17 residues long. In nucleotides, the CDR3 is TGTGCCAGCAGTCGTCCGGGACAGGAGGCTCTTAGCTATGGCTACACCTTC. Its translation: CASSRPGQEALSYGYTF.

This sequence joins TRBV5-1 and TRBJ1-6; a weak D match, TRBD1 (6 bases). The CDR3 is made up of 17 amino acids. Germline loops: CDR1 SGHRS, CDR2 YFSETQ. Trimming pared 0 bases from V and 0 bases from J, leaving 10 bases between. CDR3 region: CASSLGDKSSYNSPLHF. The CDR3 DNA follows: TGCGCCAGCAGCTTGGGGGACAAGAGCTCCTATAATTCACCCCTCCACTTT.

V is TRBV5-6 and J is TRBJ2-3, with D hard to call. The germline CDR1 and CDR2 sequences are SGHDT and YYEEEE. Trimming shortened V by 4 bases and J by 0 bases, and 9 bases separated the two germline ends. The CDR3 runs to 14 residues. This chain's CDR3 is CASSVKTSTDTQYF. The CDR3 DNA follows: TGTGCCAGCAGCGTGAAGACGAGCACAGATACGCAGTATTTT. Looking up the rest from reference TRBV5-6 and TRBJ2-3 gives the full variable domain: DAGVTQSPTHLIKTRGQQVTLRCSPKSGHDTVSWYQQALGQGPQFIFQYYEEEERQRGNFPDRFSGHQFPNYSSELNVNALLLGDSALYLCASSVKTSTDTQYFGPGTRLTVL.

The J gene is TRBJ1-2, the V gene TRBV29-1; D remains unclear. Germline V gene sequence: CDR1 SQVTM, CDR2 ANQGSEA. This CDR3 region has 11 residues. Deletions cut 7 bases from V and 4 bases from J, with 10 bases between. CDR3 sequence reads: CSAYGIYGYTF. As DNA, the CDR3 is TGCAGCGCCTATGGTATCTATGGCTACACCTTC. Full variable domain (rest looked up from reference TRBV29-1 and TRBJ1-2): SAVISQKPSRDICQRGTSLTIQCQVDSQVTMMFWYRQQPGQSLTLIATANQGSEATYESGFVIDKFPISRPNLTFSTLTVSNMSPEDSSIYLCSAYGIYGYTFGSGTRLTVV.

The chain couples TRBV12-3 or TRBV12-4 to TRBJ2-1; D remains ambiguous. CDR3 size: 13 residues. V was pared by 2 bases and J by 7 bases, with 9 bases between. This CDR3 is CASSLLTLNEQFF. CDR3 bases: TGTGCCAGCAGTTTATTAACGTTGAATGAGCAGTTCTTC.

This chain joins TRBV29-1 and TRBJ2-5; 9 bases are a match to TRBD1. This CDR3 has 14 amino acids. Trimming at V came to 6 bases and at J to 2 bases, leaving 7 bases not matched to a gene. CDR1 SQVTM and CDR2 ANQGSEA come from the germline V gene. For the CDR3, the DNA is TGCAGCGTCGCCCGGGACAGGGAACAAGAGACCCAGTACTTC. Its translation: CSVARDREQETQYF.

The rearrangement joins TRBV5-1 to TRBJ1-2; 9 bases line up with TRBD1. CDR3 length: 15 residues. The germline V gene encodes CDR1 SGHRS and CDR2 YFSETQ. V gave up 0 bases and J gave up 6 bases; unmatched junction bases: 6. The DNA for the CDR3 is TGCGCCAGCAGCTTGGTAGCCGGGACAGGGAATGGCTACACCTTC. Translation: CASSLVAGTGNGYTF. The entire variable domain, with the rest obtained from reference TRBV5-1 and TRBJ1-2, is as follows: KAGVTQTPRYLIKTRGQQVTLSCSPISGHRSVSWYQQTPGQGLQFLFEYFSETQRNKGNFPGRFSGRQFSNSRSEMNVSTLELGDSALYLCASSLVAGTGNGYTFGSGTRLTVV.

The chain employs TRBV5-1 and TRBJ2-5; TRBD1 agrees at 8 bases. Germline CDR1 is SGHRS and CDR2 is YFSETQ. The V and J ends lost 0 bases and 5 bases, in that order; junction bases with no gene match: 9. This CDR3 has 16 amino acids. This chain's CDR3 is CASSLAGQGGAETQYF. The CDR3 DNA reads as TGCGCCAGCAGCTTGGCTGGACAGGGTGGTGCGGAGACCCAGTACTTC.

The chain joins TRBV7-3 to TRBJ2-6; D is tentatively TRBD1 or TRBD2 (5 bases each). Trimming left V 1 base short and J 0 bases short, with 10 bases between. The germline gives CDR1 SGHTA, CDR2 FQGTGA. This CDR3 contains 17 residues. The DNA of the CDR3 is TGTGCCAGCAGCTTAAGGGACGTCCGCTCTGGGGCCAACGTCCTGACTTTC. Amino acids: CASSLRDVRSGANVLTF.

In its sample, this clonotype was seen a few times. The chain carries TRBV7-9 and TRBJ2-7; D possibly corresponds to TRBD2 (6 bases). V lost 5 bases, J lost 4 bases, and 18 bases lay in between. This CDR3 is built from 15 residues. Germline CDR1 SEHNR, CDR2 FQNEAQ (reference sequence). CDR3 in amino acids: CASSDIAAAGYEQYF. The DNA for the CDR3 is TGTGCCAGCAGCGACATAGCGGCAGCCGGGTACGAGCAGTACTTC.

This clonotype was observed a handful of times. The CDR3 here is CSVSDGNGYTF. CDR3 coding DNA: TGCAGCGTTTCGGACGGAAATGGCTACACCTTC. The chain links TRBV29-1 to TRBJ1-2; D remains ambiguous. With 5 bases removed from V and 6 bases from J, the gap between germline ends came to 10 bases. The germline gives CDR1 SQVTM, CDR2 ANQGSEA. The CDR3 sequence is 11 residues long.

This clonotype was found a few times. The genes are TRBV10-3 and TRBJ2-3; D ambiguous. The germline V gene encodes CDR1 ENHRY and CDR2 SYGVKD. CDR3 length: 14 amino acids. The V and J ends lost 10 bases and 4 bases respectively, with 18 bases between them. The CDR3 spells CATRRMGLADTQYF. The CDR3 DNA reads as TGTGCCACTCGACGTATGGGGTTGGCAGATACGCAGTATTTT.

This chain uses TRBV20-1 with TRBJ2-1; 8 bases are a match to TRBD2. Looked up from germline, CDR1 is DFQATT and CDR2 is SNEGSKA (reference sequence). The CDR3 totals 14 residues. The CDR3 sequence: CSQPGLGILGEQFF. Here the CDR3 DNA reads TGCAGCCAACCGGGACTAGGAATTCTTGGTGAGCAGTTCTTC.

The rearrangement uses TRBV4-2 and TRBJ2-3; TRBD2 matches 15 bases. Germline V lookup: CDR1 LGHNA, CDR2 YNFKEQ. V shed 4 bases and J 2 bases; nucleotides not matched to a gene: 10. CDR3 length equals 19 residues. DNA of the CDR3: TGTGCCAGCAGCCCGTTCTCCGGGACTAGCGGGGGGTACACAGATACGCAGTATTTT. It is translated as CASSPFSGTSGGYTDTQYF.

A single count supports this clonotype. The chain has TRBV3-1 and TRBJ2-1; 9 positions agree with TRBD2. V shed 4 bases and J 5 bases; nucleotides not matched to a gene: 6. The germline CDR1 and CDR2 sequences are LGHDT and YNNKEL (reference sequence). This CDR3 spans 15 amino acids. The CDR3 sequence: CASSLRGGRDNEQFF. The CDR3 nucleotides are TGTGCCAGCAGCCTTAGGGGCGGGAGGGACAATGAGCAGTTCTTC.

This sequence joins TRBV5-1 and TRBJ2-5; D tentatively reads TRBD1 or TRBD2 (6 bases each). The CDR3 has 14 amino acids. V dropped 4 bases and J dropped 3 bases, with 13 bases sitting between them. Germline V CDR1 and CDR2: SGHRS, YFSETQ. CDR3 coding DNA: TGCGCCAGCAGCCCCCTGGAGGGGGAAGAGACCCAGTACTTC. It specifies CASSPLEGEETQYF.

This rearrangement joins TRBV19 to TRBJ2-4; the D is unclear. V lost 1 base, J lost 2 bases, and 9 bases lay in between. From germline, CDR1 is LNHDA and CDR2 SQIVND (reference sequence). This CDR3 spans 15 amino acids. The chain's CDR3 is CASSIAGRTKNIQYF. In nucleotides, the CDR3 is TGTGCCAGTAGTATAGCGGGCAGAACCAAAAACATTCAGTACTTC. The entire variable domain, with the rest obtained from reference TRBV19 and TRBJ2-4, is as follows: DGGITQSPKYLFRKEGQNVTLSCEQNLNHDAMYWYRQDPGQGLRLIYYSQIVNDFQKGDIAEGYSVSREKKESFPLTVTSAQKNPTAFYLCASSIAGRTKNIQYFGAGTRLSVL.

V is TRBV29-1 and J is TRBJ2-5, with 8 nucleotides matching TRBD2. J lost 4 bases, V lost 7 bases, and 14 bases had no gene match. The germline CDR1 and CDR2 sequences are SQVTM and ANQGSEA. CDR3 length equals 15 residues. This CDR3 reads CSGSPGGTGAETQYF. The CDR3 DNA is TGCAGCGGCAGTCCGGGAGGGACGGGCGCAGAGACCCAGTACTTC.

The V and J genes are TRBV2 and TRBJ2-1; D uncertain. V shed 2 bases and J shed 10 bases, with 9 bases lying between them. The CDR3 extends over 12 amino acids. Germline-derived CDR1 and CDR2 are SNHLY and FYNNEI. The CDR3: CASSEIPGEQFF. In DNA, the CDR3 is TGTGCCAGCAGTGAAATCCCGGGCGAGCAGTTCTTC.